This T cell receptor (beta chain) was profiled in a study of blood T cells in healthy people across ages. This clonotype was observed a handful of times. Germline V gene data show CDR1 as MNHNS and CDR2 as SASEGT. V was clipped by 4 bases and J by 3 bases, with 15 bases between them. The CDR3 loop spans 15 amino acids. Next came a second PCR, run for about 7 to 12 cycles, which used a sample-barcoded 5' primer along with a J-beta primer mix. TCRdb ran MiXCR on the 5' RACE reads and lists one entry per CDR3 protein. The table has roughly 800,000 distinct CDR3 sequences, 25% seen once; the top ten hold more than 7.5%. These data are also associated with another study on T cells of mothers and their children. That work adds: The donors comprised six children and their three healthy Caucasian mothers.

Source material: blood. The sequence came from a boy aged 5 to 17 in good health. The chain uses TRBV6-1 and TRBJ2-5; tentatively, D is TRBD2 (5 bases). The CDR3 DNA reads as TGTGCCAGCAGTGGAAGCGGACGGGCCGAAGAGACCCAGTACTTC. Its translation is CASSGSGRAEETQYF.